A selection of T cell receptor beta chains follows, all from one sample in a study of cytomegalovirus exposure and HLA in healthy donors. Sequencing used immunoSEQ multiplex PCR; TCRdb keeps in-frame clones, though not all of them. The sample includes about 200,000 clones, over 9.5% of them seen just once. The sequencing input was PBMCs. The receptors stem from a man aged 45-60 years in good health and CMV-seropositive. CDR3s include the opening cysteine and the closing phenylalanine or tryptophan. Fields, in order: J gene, V gene, clone size, D gene, CDR3 protein, CDR3 DNA. A D gene is named only where the DNA matches it firmly. Clone size is shown for a subset of rows, as once, few, many or a class of expanded clone.

j_gene: TRBJ1-3
v_gene: TRBV5-6
abundance: .
d_gene: .
CDR3aa: CASSLAKLVRGNTIYF
CDR3nt: TGTGCCAGCAGCTTGGCAAAACTTGTGCGGGGAAACACCATATATTTT

j_gene: TRBJ2-2
v_gene: TRBV7-2
abundance: .
d_gene: TRBD2
CDR3aa: CASSFVAGGFNTGELFF
CDR3nt: TGTGCCAGCAGCTTTGTAGCGGGGGGTTTTAACACCGGGGAGCTGTTTTTT

j_gene: TRBJ1-2
v_gene: TRBV15
abundance: .
d_gene: .
CDR3aa: CATSRATDRYGYTF
CDR3nt: TGTGCCACCAGCAGAGCGACAGATCGCTATGGCTACACCTTC

j_gene: TRBJ1-6
v_gene: TRBV6-5
abundance: .
d_gene: .
CDR3aa: CASSYTVNSPLHF
CDR3nt: TGTGCCAGCAGTTACACGGTGAATTCACCCCTCCACTTT

j_gene: TRBJ2-4
v_gene: TRBV28
abundance: .
d_gene: TRBD1
CDR3aa: CASRQRTGDRKNIQYF
CDR3nt: TGTGCCAGCAGACAGAGGACAGGGGACCGCAAAAACATTCAGTACTTC

j_gene: TRBJ1-2
v_gene: TRBV4-3
abundance: few
d_gene: TRBD1
CDR3aa: CASSQDGTGVNYGYTF
CDR3nt: TGCGCCAGCAGCCAAGATGGGACAGGGGTAAACTATGGCTACACCTTC

j_gene: TRBJ1-2
v_gene: TRBV7-2
abundance: few
d_gene: .
CDR3aa: CASSLRRRDYGYTF
CDR3nt: TGTGCCAGCAGCTTACGTCGGAGGGACTATGGCTACACCTTC

j_gene: TRBJ1-5
v_gene: TRBV10-2
abundance: few
d_gene: .
CDR3aa: CASSELTHEPQHF
CDR3nt: TGCGCCAGCAGTGAGTTAACACATGAACCCCAGCATTTT

j_gene: TRBJ1-5
v_gene: TRBV15
abundance: few
d_gene: .
CDR3aa: CATSRKASGGYQPQHF
CDR3nt: TGTGCCACCAGCAGGAAAGCAAGCGGTGGGTATCAGCCCCAGCATTTT

j_gene: TRBJ2-7
v_gene: TRBV2
abundance: .
d_gene: .
CDR3aa: CASSMDREGIEQYF
CDR3nt: TGTGCCAGCAGTATGGACCGCGAGGGTATCGAGCAGTACTTC

j_gene: TRBJ2-7
v_gene: TRBV7-2
abundance: few
d_gene: .
CDR3aa: CASSAEHKRGYEQYF
CDR3nt: TGTGCCAGCAGCGCCGAACACAAAAGGGGATACGAGCAGTACTTC

j_gene: TRBJ1-6
v_gene: TRBV14
abundance: .
d_gene: .
CDR3aa: CASSQEAYNSPLHF
CDR3nt: TGTGCCAGCAGCCAAGAGGCATATAATTCACCCCTCCACTTT

j_gene: TRBJ2-2
v_gene: TRBV7-2
abundance: .
d_gene: TRBD1
CDR3aa: CASSRQGDGELFF
CDR3nt: TGTGCCAGCAGTAGACAGGGTGACGGGGAGCTGTTTTTT

j_gene: TRBJ2-5
v_gene: TRBV5-6
abundance: .
d_gene: .
CDR3aa: CASSLNLRGEETQYF
CDR3nt: TGTGCCAGCAGCTTGAATTTGCGGGGAGAAGAGACCCAGTACTTC

j_gene: TRBJ1-1
v_gene: TRBV11-3
abundance: .
d_gene: .
CDR3aa: CASSFLRARTEAFF
CDR3nt: TGTGCCAGCAGCTTTCTGAGGGCTAGGACTGAAGCTTTCTTT

j_gene: TRBJ1-1
v_gene: TRBV9
abundance: .
d_gene: TRBD1
CDR3aa: CASTGTAVMNTEAFF
CDR3nt: TGTGCCAGCACCGGGACAGCGGTTATGAACACTGAAGCTTTCTTT

j_gene: TRBJ1-1
v_gene: TRBV28
abundance: few
d_gene: .
CDR3aa: CASSLPRGRASEAFF
CDR3nt: TGTGCCAGCAGTCTTCCCCGGGGAAGGGCTTCTGAAGCTTTCTTT

j_gene: TRBJ1-2
v_gene: TRBV13
abundance: .
d_gene: .
CDR3aa: CASSADSKANYGYTF
CDR3nt: TGTGCCAGCAGCGCGGACAGTAAAGCTAACTATGGCTACACCTTC

j_gene: TRBJ2-2
v_gene: TRBV6-5
abundance: .
d_gene: TRBD1
CDR3aa: CASSLSRDRAAELFF
CDR3nt: TGTGCCAGCAGTTTATCCCGGGACAGGGCGGCGGAGCTGTTTTTT

j_gene: TRBJ2-3
v_gene: TRBV19
abundance: .
d_gene: .
CDR3aa: CASSPRGTDTQYF
CDR3nt: TGTGCCAGTAGCCCCCGGGGCACAGATACGCAGTATTTT

j_gene: TRBJ1-4
v_gene: TRBV7-9
abundance: few
d_gene: .
CDR3aa: CASSLRGPGRFATNEKLFF
CDR3nt: TGTGCCAGCAGCTTACGCGGGCCTGGACGCTTCGCAACTAATGAAAAACTGTTTTTT

j_gene: TRBJ2-3
v_gene: TRBV7-9
abundance: few
d_gene: TRBD2
CDR3aa: CASSWTSDTDTQYF
CDR3nt: TGTGCCAGCAGCTGGACTAGCGACACAGATACGCAGTATTTT

j_gene: TRBJ2-6
v_gene: TRBV6-5
abundance: few
d_gene: .
CDR3aa: CASSEGLGANVLTF
CDR3nt: TGTGCCAGCAGTGAGGGACTGGGGGCCAACGTCCTGACTTTC

j_gene: TRBJ1-1
v_gene: TRBV5-1
abundance: .
d_gene: .
CDR3aa: CASSQEGFRAFF
CDR3nt: TGCGCCAGCAGCCAAGAGGGATTCAGAGCTTTCTTT

j_gene: TRBJ2-3
v_gene: TRBV5-1
abundance: few
d_gene: .
CDR3aa: CASSLIRPSGDTQYF
CDR3nt: TGCGCCAGCAGCTTGATACGGCCCTCAGGAGATACGCAGTATTTT

j_gene: TRBJ1-2
v_gene: TRBV5-8
abundance: .
d_gene: TRBD1
CDR3aa: CASSPGQALYGYTF
CDR3nt: TGTGCCAGCAGCCCCGGACAGGCCCTCTACGGCTACACCTTC

j_gene: TRBJ1-2
v_gene: TRBV19
abundance: .
d_gene: .
CDR3aa: CASSVDSLKNYGYTF
CDR3nt: TGTGCCAGTAGTGTTGACAGCCTAAAGAACTATGGCTACACCTTC

j_gene: TRBJ2-1
v_gene: TRBV7-3
abundance: .
d_gene: .
CDR3aa: CASKPGSSYNEQFF
CDR3nt: TGTGCCAGCAAACCGGGGAGCTCCTACAATGAGCAGTTCTTC

j_gene: TRBJ2-5
v_gene: TRBV29-1
abundance: .
d_gene: TRBD2
CDR3aa: CSVVGLAGETQYF
CDR3nt: TGCAGCGTTGTGGGACTAGCGGGGGAGACCCAGTACTTC

j_gene: TRBJ1-5
v_gene: TRBV27
abundance: few
d_gene: .
CDR3aa: CASRDRNQPQHF
CDR3nt: TGTGCCAGTCGCGATCGCAATCAGCCCCAGCATTTT

j_gene: TRBJ2-7
v_gene: TRBV27
abundance: .
d_gene: TRBD1
CDR3aa: CASSYRGGGYEQYF
CDR3nt: TGTGCCAGCAGTTACCGAGGGGGCGGATACGAGCAGTACTTC

j_gene: TRBJ2-7
v_gene: TRBV4-1
abundance: .
d_gene: TRBD1
CDR3aa: CASSLSGDSSYEQYF
CDR3nt: TGCGCCAGCAGCCTTTCCGGGGACAGTTCCTACGAGCAGTACTTC

j_gene: TRBJ2-5
v_gene: TRBV9
abundance: .
d_gene: .
CDR3aa: CASSVDPAGRETQYF
CDR3nt: TGTGCCAGCAGCGTGGACCCGGCGGGGAGGGAGACCCAGTACTTC

j_gene: TRBJ1-1
v_gene: TRBV2
abundance: few
d_gene: .
CDR3aa: CAGLVQLEAFF
CDR3nt: TGTGCCGGTCTGGTTCAACTGGAGGCTTTCTTT

j_gene: TRBJ1-4
v_gene: TRBV6-5
abundance: .
d_gene: .
CDR3aa: CASSYSGQKSEKLFF
CDR3nt: TGTGCCAGCAGTTACTCTGGACAGAAGAGCGAAAAACTGTTTTTT